One and the same sample provided the 3 T cell receptor beta chains below, sequenced in a study of early T cells in non-severe SARS-CoV-2 infection. Each CDR3 protein gets one entry after TCRdb re-called the 5' RACE reads with MiXCR. The sample comprises tens of thousands of distinct CDR3 sequences, less than 9.5% of which are singletons, and about 4% rests with the top ten. Sequencing input: whole blood. The receptor set was obtained from an adult who was a healthcare worker with PCR-confirmed SARS-CoV-2 infection or an uninfected control (not recorded which).

The chain uses TRBV7-2 and TRBJ2-1, with 11 bases aligning to TRBD2. The trim removed 4 bases at V and 4 bases at J, leaving 0 bases unmatched. The germline CDR1 and CDR2 sequences are SGHTA and FQGNSA. The length of the CDR3 is 14 residues. The CDR3 region has the DNA TGTGCCAGCAGCTCTAGCGGGGGGTACAATGAGCAGTTCTTC. Protein product: CASSSSGGYNEQFF.

This clonotype was detected ten times or more. This chain uses TRBV6-5 with TRBJ1-5; D possibly corresponds to TRBD1 (5 bases). Germline V gives CDR1 MNHEY, CDR2 SVGAGI. Trimming took 7 bases from V and 7 from J, leaving 11 bases between them. There are 12 residues in the CDR3. This CDR3 reads CASTTGGQPQHF. The CDR3 region has the DNA TGTGCCAGCACCACGGGGGGACAGCCCCAGCATTTT.

This clonotype has just a few counts. This chain connects TRBV9 to TRBJ1-3; no firm D call. With 2 bases removed from V and 2 bases from J, the gap between germline ends came to 11 bases. Germline V lookup: CDR1 SGDLS, CDR2 YYNGEE. The CDR3 sequence is 15 residues long. The CDR3 region has the DNA TGTGCCAGCAGCGTCGGCCCGAACCCTGGAAACACCATATATTTT. This codes for CASSVGPNPGNTIYF.